The rows below give T cell receptor beta chains drawn from one sample of a study of shared clonotypes between healthy human individuals. Sequencing was performed with immunoSEQ multiplex PCR; in TCRdb, only in-frame clones are kept and a portion is missing. The sample consists of about 490,000 clones, about three quarters of them appearing once. The source material was PBMCs. These receptors were obtained from a woman between 40 and 50 years old in good health. Some clones in this sample may be carry-over from other donors' samples. Each CDR3 is given with its conserved first and last residue. A D gene is named only where the DNA matches it firmly. Rows give clone size only sometimes, using once, few, many, or a class for an expanded clone.

clone_size	v_call	d_call	j_call	cdr3_nt	cdr3_aa
NA	TRBV18	NA	TRBJ2-1	TGTGCCAGCTCACCAGGGTTGGACAATGAGCAGTTCTTC	CASSPGLDNEQFF
NA	TRBV5-4	NA	TRBJ2-1	TGTGCCAGCAGTTCTCCCCCGGGAGCAGACAATGAGCAGTTCTTC	CASSSPPGADNEQFF
NA	TRBV30	TRBD1	TRBJ1-1	TGTGCCTGGACCAAACCAGAGATGGGACAGGGGAATCCTCGTGACACTGAAGCTTTCTTT	CAWTKPEMGQGNPRDTEAFF
NA	TRBV27	NA	TRBJ2-1	TGTGCCAGCAGTCTCACGGAGGGGAGCTCCTACAATGAGCAGTTCTTC	CASSLTEGSSYNEQFF
few	TRBV7-9	NA	TRBJ1-1	TGTGCCAGCAGCGTCGACTCTTGGGGGACTGAAGCTTTCTTT	CASSVDSWGTEAFF
NA	TRBV7-6	NA	TRBJ1-5	TGTGCCAGCAGCCAACAGGTAAATCAGCCCCAGCATTTT	CASSQQVNQPQHF
NA	TRBV20-1	NA	TRBJ2-5	TGCAGTGCTGGCGTGATGGAGACCCAGTACTTC	CSAGVMETQYF
NA	TRBV5-1	TRBD2	TRBJ2-1	TGCGCCAGCAGCTTGGCGGCTAGCGGGAGAAGACACAATGAGCAGTTCTTC	CASSLAASGRRHNEQFF
few	TRBV5-1	NA	TRBJ1-1	TGCGCCAGCAGCTTGGCGGGGGCGGACACTGAAGCTTTCTTT	CASSLAGADTEAFF
NA	TRBV28	NA	TRBJ1-5	TGTGCCAGCAGTTCGAAAAGATACAGGGGCAATCAGCCCCAGCATTTT	CASSSKRYRGNQPQHF
NA	TRBV5-1	NA	TRBJ1-2	TGCGCCAGCAGCAAGGACCGCTATGGCTACACCTTC	CASSKDRYGYTF
many	TRBV30	NA	TRBJ2-1	TGTGCCTGGAGTCCCCTGGGGCAGGGGTTTTATGAGCAGTTCTTC	CAWSPLGQGFYEQFF
NA	TRBV5-1	TRBD2	TRBJ2-1	TGCGCCAGCAGCTTGGGGGTTGGAGGACTAGTGTCCTACAATGAGCAGTTCTTC	CASSLGVGGLVSYNEQFF
few	TRBV18	NA	TRBJ1-1	TGTGCCAGCTCACGAGGGCCCGGGAACACTGAAGCTTTCTTT	CASSRGPGNTEAFF
NA	TRBV6-5	NA	TRBJ1-1	TGTGCCAGCAGTTACGGGGACACTGAAGCTTTCTTT	CASSYGDTEAFF
NA	TRBV7-2	NA	TRBJ2-3	TGTGCCAGCAGCTCTTGGGCGGGTCCTAGCACAGATACGCAGTATTTT	CASSSWAGPSTDTQYF
NA	TRBV6-5	TRBD2	TRBJ2-7	TGTGCCAGCACCAAGGGACTAGCGGGCTACGAGCAGTACTTC	CASTKGLAGYEQYF
once	TRBV7-3	TRBD2	TRBJ2-5	TGTGCCAGCAGCTCCGGACTAGCGGGAGGGTCGGAGACCCAGTACTTC	CASSSGLAGGSETQYF
NA	TRBV12-1	NA	TRBJ2-6	TGTGCCAGCAGGGAGTGGTGCGCCTTCTCTGGGGCCAACGTCCTGACTTTC	CASREWCAFSGANVLTF
NA	TRBV19	TRBD1	TRBJ1-5	TGTGCCAGTAGGGAGACAGGGGGCAATCAGCCCCAGCATTTT	CASRETGGNQPQHF
NA	TRBV5-1	TRBD1	TRBJ1-4	TGCGCCAGCAGCTTGGGGGACAGCTCTAATGAAAAACTGTTTTTT	CASSLGDSSNEKLFF
NA	TRBV4-2	TRBD2	TRBJ2-1	TGTGCCAGCAGCCAAGATTGGTCTAGCGGTGGGACTGAGCAGTTCTTC	CASSQDWSSGGTEQFF
NA	TRBV4-2	TRBD1	TRBJ1-4	TGTGCCAGCAGCTCAGGACAGGGTGGCGAAAAACTGTTTTTT	CASSSGQGGEKLFF
NA	TRBV7-8	NA	TRBJ1-1	TGTGCCAGCAGCGTTGACCTGAACACTGAAGCTTTCTTT	CASSVDLNTEAFF
NA	TRBV7-9	NA	TRBJ1-5	TGTGCCAGCAGCTCCCCGGGGCAGCCTGATCCGCCCCAGCATTTT	CASSSPGQPDPPQHF
few	TRBV30	NA	TRBJ1-1	TGTGCCTGGAGCTACCCCCCCATAGGGAGGAGAAACACTGAAGCTTTCTTT	CAWSYPPIGRRNTEAFF
many	TRBV15	NA	TRBJ1-1	TGTGCCACCAGCAGCGGTTGGCCTATGAACACTGAAGCTTTCTTT	CATSSGWPMNTEAFF
NA	TRBV18	NA	TRBJ2-4	TGTGCCAGCTCACCACCAAGTAGGGCCAAAAACATTCAGTACTTC	CASSPPSRAKNIQYF
NA	TRBV11-2	NA	TRBJ2-1	TGTGCCAGCAGCTTAGACCCCCTCCACAATGAGCAGTTCTTC	CASSLDPLHNEQFF
NA	TRBV7-9	NA	TRBJ2-1	TGTGCCAGCAGCTTGATAGGAGTAACCAACAATGAGCAGTTCTTC	CASSLIGVTNNEQFF
NA	TRBV6-5	NA	TRBJ2-5	TGTGCCAGCAGCGACGAGGGGGAAGAGACCCAGTACTTC	CASSDEGEETQYF
NA	TRBV30	TRBD1	TRBJ2-3	TGTGCCTCCCGGGACAGGGTCTCGGCCGCCACCGGCCCCTCAAACCACACAGATACGCAGTATTTT	CASRDRVSAATGPSNHTDTQYF
NA	TRBV29-1	NA	TRBJ2-2	TGCAGCGTTAAGGGGGCGGGACAGAACACCGGGGAGCTGTTTTTT	CSVKGAGQNTGELFF
NA	TRBV28	NA	TRBJ1-1	TGTGCCAGTATTCGCGATCAGTTAGAAATGAACACTGAAGCTTTCTTT	CASIRDQLEMNTEAFF
NA	TRBV28	NA	TRBJ1-1	TGTGCCAGCATTAGGGTTGTGGGTCGCACTGAAGCTTTCTTT	CASIRVVGRTEAFF
NA	TRBV11-2	NA	TRBJ1-1	TGTGCCAGCAGCGAACACGTCCAAGGCACTGAAGCTTTCTTT	CASSEHVQGTEAFF
NA	TRBV9	NA	TRBJ2-5	TGTGCCAGCAGCGTAGAGGGAAGAGGGACCCAGTACTTC	CASSVEGRGTQYF
NA	TRBV4-3	NA	TRBJ2-1	TGCGCCAGCAGCCAAAATGTGAACTCCTACAATGAGCAGTTCTTC	CASSQNVNSYNEQFF
NA	TRBV4-1	TRBD1	TRBJ2-2	TGCGCCAGCAGCCAATACGGGACAGGGGAAGGCGGGGAGCTGTTTTTT	CASSQYGTGEGGELFF
many	TRBV6-1	NA	TRBJ2-7	TGTGCCAGCAGCCCCCCCGATCGGGTGTCCGCCGAGCAGTACTTC	CASSPPDRVSAEQYF
NA	TRBV15	NA	TRBJ2-7	TGTGCCACCAGCAGAGATCACGGGACAATCAACTACGAGCAGTACTTC	CATSRDHGTINYEQYF
NA	TRBV7-2	NA	TRBJ2-5	TGTGCCAGCAGCGCCCGACAGGAGTGGGAGACCCAATACTTC	CASSARQEWETQYF
NA	TRBV11-2	NA	TRBJ2-5	TGTGCCAGCAGCCTCGGCCGGGAGACCCAGTACTTC	CASSLGRETQYF
NA	TRBV10-2	TRBD2	TRBJ2-1	TGCGCCAGCAGTGAGGGGACTAGCACCTACAATGAGCAGTTCTTC	CASSEGTSTYNEQFF
NA	TRBV27	NA	TRBJ2-7	TGTGCCAGCAGACGGGACTTCTCCGCCGCCAGGTTGCACGAGCAGTACTTC	CASRRDFSAARLHEQYF
NA	TRBV15	TRBD1	TRBJ2-2	TGTGCCACCAGCAGGCGACAGGGAGCCGGGGAGCTGTTTTTT	CATSRRQGAGELFF
NA	TRBV11-3	TRBD1	TRBJ2-5	TGTGCCAGCAGCTTAGGGGTCGACAGGGGTGGTGAGACCCAGTACTTC	CASSLGVDRGGETQYF
once	TRBV27	TRBD2	TRBJ2-1	TGTGCCAGCAGGGGTTACCGACTAGCGGGATTTGTCAATGAGCAGTTCTTC	CASRGYRLAGFVNEQFF
NA	TRBV28	NA	TRBJ1-1	TGTGCCAGCAGCACTTCAGGGCTAGAAGCTTTCTTT	CASSTSGLEAFF
NA	TRBV6-1	NA	TRBJ2-1	TGTGCCAGCAGTGAATTCGCGGGATCCTACAATGAGCAGTTCTTC	CASSEFAGSYNEQFF
NA	TRBV28	TRBD2	TRBJ2-2	TGTGCCAGCAGTATCCCGGGACTAGCGGACACCGGGGAGCTGTTTTTT	CASSIPGLADTGELFF
NA	TRBV9	TRBD1	TRBJ2-5	TGTGCCAGCAGCACCCGGACAGGGCCAGGAGAGACCCAGTACTTC	CASSTRTGPGETQYF